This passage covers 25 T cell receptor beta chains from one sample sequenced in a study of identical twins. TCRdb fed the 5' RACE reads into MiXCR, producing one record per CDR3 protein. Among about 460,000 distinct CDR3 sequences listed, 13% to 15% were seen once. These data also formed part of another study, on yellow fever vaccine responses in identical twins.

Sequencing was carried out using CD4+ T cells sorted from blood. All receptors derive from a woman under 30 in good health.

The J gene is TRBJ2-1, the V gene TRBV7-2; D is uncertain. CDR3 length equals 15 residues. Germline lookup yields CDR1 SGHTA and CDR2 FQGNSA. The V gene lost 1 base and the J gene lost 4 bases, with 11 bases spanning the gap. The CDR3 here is CASSLGPGIYNEQFF. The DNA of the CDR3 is TGTGCCAGCAGCTTAGGGCCAGGAATATACAATGAGCAGTTCTTC.

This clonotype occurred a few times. The CDR3 sequence: CAISWTGTGNTGELFF. The CDR3 region has the DNA TGTGCCATCAGCTGGACCGGGACAGGGAACACCGGGGAGCTGTTTTTT. The chain links TRBV10-3 to TRBJ2-2; TRBD1 matches 8 bases. Germline CDR1 ENHRY, CDR2 SYGVKD. This CDR3 has 16 amino acids. V gave up 6 bases and J gave up 1 base; unmatched junction bases: 7.

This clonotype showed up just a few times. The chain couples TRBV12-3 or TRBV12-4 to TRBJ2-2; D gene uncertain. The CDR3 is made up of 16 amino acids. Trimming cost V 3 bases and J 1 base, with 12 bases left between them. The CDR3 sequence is CASSFFRQWNTGELFF. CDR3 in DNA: TGTGCCAGCAGTTTTTTCCGACAATGGAACACCGGGGAGCTGTTTTTT.

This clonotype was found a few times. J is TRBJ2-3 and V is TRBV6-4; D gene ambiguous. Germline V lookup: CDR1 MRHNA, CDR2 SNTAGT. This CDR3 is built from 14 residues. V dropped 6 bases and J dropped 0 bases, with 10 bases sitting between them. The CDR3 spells CASSPEHSTDTQYF. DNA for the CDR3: TGTGCCAGCAGCCCGGAGCACAGCACAGATACGCAGTATTTT.

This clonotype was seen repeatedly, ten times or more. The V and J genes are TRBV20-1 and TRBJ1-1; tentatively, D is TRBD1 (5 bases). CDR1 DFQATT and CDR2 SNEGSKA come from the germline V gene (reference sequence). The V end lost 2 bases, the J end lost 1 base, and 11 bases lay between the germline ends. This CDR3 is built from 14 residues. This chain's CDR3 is CSARRPTGNTEAFF. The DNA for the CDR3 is TGCAGTGCTAGACGCCCTACAGGGAACACTGAAGCTTTCTTT.

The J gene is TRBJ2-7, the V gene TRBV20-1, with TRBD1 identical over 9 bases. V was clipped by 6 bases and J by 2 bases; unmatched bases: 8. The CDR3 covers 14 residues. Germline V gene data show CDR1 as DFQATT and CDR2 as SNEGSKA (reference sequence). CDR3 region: CSAPGTGSPYEQYF. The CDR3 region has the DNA TGCAGTGCCCCCGGGACAGGGTCACCCTACGAGCAGTACTTC.

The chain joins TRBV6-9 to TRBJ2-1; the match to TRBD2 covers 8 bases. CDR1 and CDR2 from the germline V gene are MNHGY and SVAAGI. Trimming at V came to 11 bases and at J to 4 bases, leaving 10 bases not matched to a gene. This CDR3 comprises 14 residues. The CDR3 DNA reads TGTGCCGGGGTGCTCGGGAGGGGTTACAATGAGCAGTTCTTC. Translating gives CAGVLGRGYNEQFF.

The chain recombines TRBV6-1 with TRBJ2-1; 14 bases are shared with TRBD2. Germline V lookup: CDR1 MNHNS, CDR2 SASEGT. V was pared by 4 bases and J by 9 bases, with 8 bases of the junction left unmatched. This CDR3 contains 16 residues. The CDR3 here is CASSGRGTSGSLEQFF. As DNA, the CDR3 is TGTGCCAGCAGTGGCCGGGGGACTAGCGGGAGTCTTGAGCAGTTCTTC.

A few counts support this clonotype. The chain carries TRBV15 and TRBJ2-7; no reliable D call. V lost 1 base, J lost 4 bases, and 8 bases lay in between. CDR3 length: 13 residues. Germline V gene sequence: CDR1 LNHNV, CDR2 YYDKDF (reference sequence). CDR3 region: CATSRVTSYEQYF. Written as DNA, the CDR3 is TGTGCCACCAGCAGAGTGACATCTTACGAGCAGTACTTC.

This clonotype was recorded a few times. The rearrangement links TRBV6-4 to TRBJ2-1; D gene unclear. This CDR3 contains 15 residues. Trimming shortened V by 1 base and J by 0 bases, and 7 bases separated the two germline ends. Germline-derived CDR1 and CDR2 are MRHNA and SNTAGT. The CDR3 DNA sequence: TGTGCCAGCAGTGACTTAGGCGGCTCCTACAATGAGCAGTTCTTC. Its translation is CASSDLGGSYNEQFF.

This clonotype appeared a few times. CDR3: CASSLEGARSEQYF. CDR3 in DNA: TGCGCCAGCAGCTTGGAAGGGGCCAGGAGCGAGCAGTACTTC. The rearrangement links TRBV5-1 to TRBJ2-7, with a tentative D call TRBD1 (5 bases). Per the germline V gene, CDR1 is SGHRS and CDR2 is YFSETQ. V lost 0 bases, J lost 6 bases, and 13 bases lay in between. This CDR3 has 14 amino acids. Looking up the rest from reference TRBV5-1 and TRBJ2-7 gives the full variable domain: KAGVTQTPRYLIKTRGQQVTLSCSPISGHRSVSWYQQTPGQGLQFLFEYFSETQRNKGNFPGRFSGRQFSNSRSEMNVSTLELGDSALYLCASSLEGARSEQYFGPGTRLTVT.

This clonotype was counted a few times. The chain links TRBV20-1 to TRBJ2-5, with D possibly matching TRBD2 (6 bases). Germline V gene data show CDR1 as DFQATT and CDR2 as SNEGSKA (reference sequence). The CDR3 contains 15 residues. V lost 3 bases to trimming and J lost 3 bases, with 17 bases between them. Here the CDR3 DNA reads TGCAGTGCTAGGGAGACCCGGGGGACCAAAGAGACCCAGTACTTC. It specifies CSARETRGTKETQYF.

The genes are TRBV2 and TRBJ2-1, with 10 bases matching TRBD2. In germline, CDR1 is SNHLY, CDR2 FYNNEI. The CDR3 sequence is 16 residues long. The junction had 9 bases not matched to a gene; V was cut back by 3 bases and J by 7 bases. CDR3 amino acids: CASSEPGTSALNEQFF. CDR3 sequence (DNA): TGTGCCAGCAGTGAGCCCGGGACTAGCGCTTTGAATGAGCAGTTCTTC.

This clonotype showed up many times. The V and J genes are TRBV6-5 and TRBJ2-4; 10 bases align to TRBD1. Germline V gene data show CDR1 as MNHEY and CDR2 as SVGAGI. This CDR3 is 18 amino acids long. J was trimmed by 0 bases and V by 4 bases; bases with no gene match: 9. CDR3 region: CASSSGTGARLAKNIQYF. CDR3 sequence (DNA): TGTGCCAGCAGTTCCGGGACAGGGGCTCGACTAGCCAAAAACATTCAGTACTTC.

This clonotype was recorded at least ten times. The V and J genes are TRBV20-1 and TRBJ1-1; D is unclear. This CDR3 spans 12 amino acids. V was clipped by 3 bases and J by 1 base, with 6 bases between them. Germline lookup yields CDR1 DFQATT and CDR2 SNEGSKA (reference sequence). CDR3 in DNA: TGCAGTGCTAGCCAGCCGAACACTGAAGCTTTCTTT. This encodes CSASQPNTEAFF.

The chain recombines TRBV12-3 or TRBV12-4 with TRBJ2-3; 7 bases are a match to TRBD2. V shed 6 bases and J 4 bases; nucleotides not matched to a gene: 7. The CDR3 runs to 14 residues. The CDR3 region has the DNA TGTGCCAGCAGCGGGCTAGGGAGGGCAGATACGCAGTATTTT. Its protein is CASSGLGRADTQYF.

CDR3 amino acids: CSCRSGVQETQYF. In nucleotides, the CDR3 is TGCAGTTGCCGTTCAGGGGTCCAAGAGACCCAGTACTTC. The chain combines TRBV20-1 with TRBJ2-5; tentatively, D is TRBD1 (6 bases). V was pared by 8 bases and J by 1 base, with 14 bases between. Germline CDR1 is DFQATT and CDR2 is SNEGSKA (reference sequence). This CDR3 is 13 amino acids long.

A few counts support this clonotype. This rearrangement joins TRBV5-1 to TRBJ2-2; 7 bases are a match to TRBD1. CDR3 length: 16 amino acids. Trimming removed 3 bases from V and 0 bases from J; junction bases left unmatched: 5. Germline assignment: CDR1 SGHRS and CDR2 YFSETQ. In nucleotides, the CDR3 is TGCGCCAGCAGCTCAGGACAGGCCTCGAACACCGGGGAGCTGTTTTTT. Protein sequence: CASSSGQASNTGELFF.

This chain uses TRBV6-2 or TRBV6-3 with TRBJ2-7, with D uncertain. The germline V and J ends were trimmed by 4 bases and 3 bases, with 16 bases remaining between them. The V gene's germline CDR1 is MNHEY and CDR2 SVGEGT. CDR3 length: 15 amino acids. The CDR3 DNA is TGTGCCAGCAGTTCCCTCGGGCCGACTCACTACGAGCAGTACTTC. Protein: CASSSLGPTHYEQYF.

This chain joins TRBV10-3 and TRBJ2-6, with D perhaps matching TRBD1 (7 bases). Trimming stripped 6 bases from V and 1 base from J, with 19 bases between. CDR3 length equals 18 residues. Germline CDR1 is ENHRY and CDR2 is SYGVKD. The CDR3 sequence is CAISEGRTGASGANVLTF. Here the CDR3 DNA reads TGTGCCATCAGCGAGGGGAGGACAGGAGCTTCTGGGGCCAACGTCCTGACTTTC.

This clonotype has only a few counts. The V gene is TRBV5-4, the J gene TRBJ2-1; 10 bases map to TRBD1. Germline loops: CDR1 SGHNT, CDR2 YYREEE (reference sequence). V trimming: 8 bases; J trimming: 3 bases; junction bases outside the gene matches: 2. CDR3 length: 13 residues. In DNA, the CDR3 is TGTGCCAGTCGGACAGGGGGCTACAATGAGCAGTTCTTC. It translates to CASRTGGYNEQFF.

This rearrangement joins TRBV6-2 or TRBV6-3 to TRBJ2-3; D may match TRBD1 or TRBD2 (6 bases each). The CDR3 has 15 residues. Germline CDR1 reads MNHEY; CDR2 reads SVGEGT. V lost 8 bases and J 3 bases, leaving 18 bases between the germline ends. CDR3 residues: CASASGASGTDTQYF. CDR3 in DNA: TGTGCCAGCGCGTCGGGGGCCTCCGGAACAGATACGCAGTATTTT.

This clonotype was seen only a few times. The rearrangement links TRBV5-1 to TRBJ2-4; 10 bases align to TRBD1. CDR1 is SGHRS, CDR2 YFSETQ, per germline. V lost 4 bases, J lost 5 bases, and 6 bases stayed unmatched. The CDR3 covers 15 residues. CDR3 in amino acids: CASSVDRGGQNIQYF. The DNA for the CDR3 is TGCGCCAGCAGCGTGGACAGGGGGGGCCAAAACATTCAGTACTTC. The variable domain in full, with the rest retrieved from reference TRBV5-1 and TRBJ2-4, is KAGVTQTPRYLIKTRGQQVTLSCSPISGHRSVSWYQQTPGQGLQFLFEYFSETQRNKGNFPGRFSGRQFSNSRSEMNVSTLELGDSALYLCASSVDRGGQNIQYFGAGTRLSVL.

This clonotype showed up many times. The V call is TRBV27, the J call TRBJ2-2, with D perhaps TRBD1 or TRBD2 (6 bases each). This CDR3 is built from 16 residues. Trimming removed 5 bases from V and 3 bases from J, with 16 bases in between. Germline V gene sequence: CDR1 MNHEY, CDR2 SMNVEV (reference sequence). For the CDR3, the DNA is TGTGCCAGCAGTCCCCGGGGGCGTATGGACACCGGGGAGCTGTTTTTT. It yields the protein CASSPRGRMDTGELFF.

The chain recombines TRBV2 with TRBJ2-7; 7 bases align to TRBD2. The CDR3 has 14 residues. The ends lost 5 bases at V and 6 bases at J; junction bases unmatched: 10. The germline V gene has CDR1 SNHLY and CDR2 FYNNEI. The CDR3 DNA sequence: TGTGCCAGCAGTCCGGGAGGACCTTTGGGCGAGCAGTACTTC. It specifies CASSPGGPLGEQYF.